This is a list of T cell receptor beta chains from one sample in a study of memory CD4+ T cells and cytomegalovirus serostatus. Generated by immunoSEQ multiplex PCR, the TCRdb table keeps only in-frame clones and is missing some. The table includes 25,000 to 40,000 clones, around 76% detected once. Source material: memory CD4+ T cells from blood. These receptors were collected from an adult in good health and CMV-seronegative. Some clones in this sample may be carry-over from other donors' samples. Both conserved end residues are part of each CDR3. The order of the fields is V gene, J gene, clone size, D gene, CDR3 protein, CDR3 DNA. D genes are given only for firm matches. A clone size is listed for some rows: how often the clone was seen (once, few, many), or a class if it is expanded.

TRBV6-4,TRBJ2-7,-,-,CASSYSVVEQYF,TGTGCCAGCAGTTACTCGGTGGTCGAGCAGTACTTC
TRBV28,TRBJ1-5,-,-,CASSLSRGTFSNQPQHF,TGTGCCAGCAGTTTATCCCGAGGGACATTTAGCAATCAGCCCCAGCATTTT
TRBV27,TRBJ1-2,-,TRBD1,CASSLRQGDGYTF,TGTGCCAGCAGTTTAAGACAGGGGGATGGCTACACCTTC
TRBV9,TRBJ1-2,-,TRBD1,CASSVVGTGDGYTF,TGTGCCAGCAGCGTAGTTGGGACAGGGGACGGCTACACCTTC
TRBV7-2,TRBJ2-3,-,-,CASSLDSDTQYF,TGTGCCAGCAGCTTAGACAGCGATACGCAGTATTTT
TRBV21-1,TRBJ2-7,few,-,CASSKPASSYEQYF,TGTGCCAGCAGCAAACCGGCCTCCTCCTACGAGCAGTACTTC
TRBV11-2,TRBJ2-1,-,TRBD2,CASSSERLAGRGEQFF,TGTGCCAGCAGCTCGGAGCGACTAGCGGGGAGAGGTGAGCAGTTCTTC
TRBV2,TRBJ2-2,-,TRBD2,CASSERGVITGELFF,TGTGCCAGCAGTGAGCGGGGGGTAATCACCGGGGAGCTGTTTTTT
TRBV4-3,TRBJ2-4,-,-,CASSQDSPTGTKNIQYF,TGCGCCAGCAGCCAAGATTCCCCCACAGGGACCAAAAACATTCAGTACTTC
TRBV6-5,TRBJ2-7,-,TRBD1,CASSYSGTGGSHEQYF,TGTGCCAGCAGTTACTCGGGGACAGGGGGTTCCCACGAGCAGTACTTC
TRBV4-3,TRBJ2-2,-,-,CASSQQGTGELFF,TGCGCCAGCAGCCAACAGGGAACCGGGGAGCTGTTTTTT
TRBV6-1,TRBJ2-3,-,TRBD1,CASSTGQISTDTQYF,TGTGCCAGCAGCACGGGACAGATTAGCACAGATACGCAGTATTTT
TRBV5-1,TRBJ2-3,few,-,CASSLQGGVSTDTQYF,TGCGCCAGCAGCTTACAGGGGGGGGTTAGCACAGATACGCAGTATTTT
TRBV6-5,TRBJ1-5,few,-,CASSYSWRYSNQPQHF,TGTGCCAGCAGTTACTCTTGGAGATATAGCAATCAGCCCCAGCATTTT
TRBV6-4,TRBJ1-2,-,-,CASSPFGGQPMAGYTF,TGTGCCAGCAGCCCATTCGGAGGACAACCGATGGCTGGCTACACCTTC
TRBV18,TRBJ1-6,few,-,CASSPVGNQTPLHF,TGTGCCAGCTCACCAGTAGGCAATCAAACACCCCTCCACTTT
TRBV6-6,TRBJ1-1,-,-,CASIGPGVPPAEAFF,TGTGCCAGCATCGGGCCAGGGGTCCCCCCTGCTGAAGCTTTCTTT
TRBV30,TRBJ1-1,-,TRBD1,CAWSGDRKDVTEAFF,TGTGCCTGGAGTGGGGACAGAAAAGACGTGACTGAAGCTTTCTTT
TRBV6-1,TRBJ1-6,-,TRBD1,CASTDRIYNSPLHF,TGTGCCAGCACGGACAGGATCTATAATTCACCCCTCCACTTT
TRBV23-1,TRBJ1-2,-,-,CASSPFTKAGYTF,TGCGCCAGCAGTCCTTTCACGAAAGCTGGCTACACCTTC
TRBV7-2,TRBJ2-2,-,-,CASSLAGAITGELFF,TGTGCCAGCAGCTTAGCTGGCGCTATTACCGGGGAGCTGTTTTTT
TRBV29-1,TRBJ2-1,-,TRBD1,CSVQGTGATSSYNEQFF,TGCAGCGTTCAGGGAACAGGGGCGACGAGCTCCTACAATGAGCAGTTCTTC
TRBV12-2,TRBJ2-4,-,-,CASRLRGRGGFINIQYF,TGTGCAAGTCGCTTAAGAGGGCGGGGGGGCTTTATAAACATTCAGTACTTC
TRBV11-2,TRBJ2-2,-,-,CASSSVTSGGSGELFF,TGTGCCAGCAGCTCAGTGACTAGTGGGGGGTCCGGGGAGCTGTTTTTT
TRBV28,TRBJ2-7,once,TRBD1,CASSSPGTGSYEQYF,TGTGCCAGCAGTTCCCCCGGGACAGGGTCCTACGAGCAGTACTTC
TRBV27,TRBJ1-5,-,-,CASSATGFVQPQHF,TGTGCCAGCAGTGCAACAGGGTTCGTTCAGCCCCAGCATTTT
TRBV19,TRBJ1-6,-,TRBD1,CASRETGKSPLHF,TGTGCCAGTAGAGAGACAGGGAAATCACCCCTCCACTTT
TRBV6-6,TRBJ2-3,-,-,CASLRQGHNTDTQYF,TGTGCCAGCCTCCGTCAGGGGCATAACACAGATACGCAGTATTTT
TRBV7-2,TRBJ1-3,-,-,CASSHRGLWGSSGNTIYF,TGTGCCAGCAGCCACCGGGGGTTGTGGGGAAGCTCTGGAAACACCATATATTTT
TRBV7-6,TRBJ2-4,-,-,CASSLGGYDIQYF,TGTGCCAGCAGCTTAGGGGGCTATGACATTCAGTACTTC
TRBV28,TRBJ2-5,once,TRBD1,CASSLGQGIQETQYF,TGTGCCAGCAGTTTGGGACAGGGTATCCAAGAGACCCAGTACTTC
TRBV11-3,TRBJ2-7,-,TRBD1,CASSPPGQGREQYF,TGTGCCAGCAGCCCACCGGGACAGGGCCGGGAGCAGTACTTC
TRBV28,TRBJ2-3,-,TRBD1,CASETTGMTQYF,TGTGCCAGCGAGACGACAGGGATGACGCAGTATTTT
TRBV19,TRBJ2-1,-,-,CASKRTGSTYNEQFF,TGTGCCAGTAAGCGAACCGGGAGCACCTACAATGAGCAGTTCTTC
TRBV5-5,TRBJ1-1,-,-,CASSLEGHLNTEAFF,TGTGCCAGCAGCTTGGAGGGACACCTGAACACTGAAGCTTTCTTT
TRBV29-1,TRBJ1-5,-,-,CSAGEPNQPQHF,TGCAGCGCTGGGGAACCAAATCAGCCCCAGCATTTT
TRBV14,TRBJ2-7,-,-,CASSQAMQAGVYEQYF,TGTGCCAGCAGCCAAGCCATGCAGGCAGGAGTCTACGAGCAGTACTTC
TRBV5-5,TRBJ1-2,-,TRBD1,CASSLVSGQGASYGYTF,TGTGCCAGCAGCTTGGTTTCAGGGCAGGGGGCAAGCTATGGCTACACCTTC
TRBV4-1,TRBJ2-3,-,-,CASSPGTDTQYF,TGCGCCAGCAGCCCTGGCACAGATACGCAGTATTTT
TRBV2,TRBJ2-7,-,TRBD2,CASGAGTGGNEQYF,TGTGCCAGTGGGGCCGGGACGGGGGGGAACGAGCAGTACTTC
TRBV15,TRBJ1-1,-,-,CATSAIDRNTEAFF,TGTGCCACCAGCGCAATAGACAGAAACACTGAAGCTTTCTTT
TRBV6-1,TRBJ1-2,once,-,CASSLYSRDFYGYTF,TGTGCCAGCAGCCTCTATTCCCGGGATTTCTATGGCTACACCTTC
TRBV7-9,TRBJ2-3,-,-,CASSQGGRFTDTQYF,TGTGCCAGCAGTCAAGGTGGCAGGTTCACAGATACGCAGTATTTT
TRBV5-1,TRBJ1-1,-,TRBD1,CASSLAQGALRDTEAFF,TGCGCCAGCAGCTTGGCACAGGGGGCTTTGAGGGACACTGAAGCTTTCTTT
TRBV5-1,TRBJ2-7,-,-,CASSLVGMDGDEQYF,TGCGCCAGCAGCTTGGTAGGCATGGACGGCGACGAGCAGTACTTC
TRBV10-3,TRBJ2-2,-,-,CAIRKGAGELFF,TGTGCCATCCGTAAGGGGGCCGGGGAGCTGTTTTTT
TRBV30,TRBJ1-5,-,-,CAWSVRQQPQHF,TGTGCCTGGAGTGTCAGGCAGCAGCCCCAGCATTTT
TRBV28,TRBJ2-7,-,-,CASSIGTWPKQYF,TGTGCCAGCAGCATAGGGACCTGGCCAAAGCAGTACTTC
TRBV18,TRBJ1-2,-,-,CASSTDTNYGYTF,TGTGCCAGCTCCACCGACACTAACTATGGCTACACCTTC
TRBV11-1,TRBJ2-5,-,-,CASSLAGVKETQYF,TGTGCCAGCAGCTTAGCGGGAGTTAAAGAGACCCAGTACTTC
TRBV2,TRBJ1-2,few,-,CASSERRGSYGYTF,TGTGCCAGCAGTGAACGAAGGGGTAGCTATGGCTACACCTTC
TRBV5-1,TRBJ1-4,-,-,CASSLEGGTEKLFF,TGCGCCAGCAGCTTGGAAGGGGGGACAGAAAAACTGTTTTTT